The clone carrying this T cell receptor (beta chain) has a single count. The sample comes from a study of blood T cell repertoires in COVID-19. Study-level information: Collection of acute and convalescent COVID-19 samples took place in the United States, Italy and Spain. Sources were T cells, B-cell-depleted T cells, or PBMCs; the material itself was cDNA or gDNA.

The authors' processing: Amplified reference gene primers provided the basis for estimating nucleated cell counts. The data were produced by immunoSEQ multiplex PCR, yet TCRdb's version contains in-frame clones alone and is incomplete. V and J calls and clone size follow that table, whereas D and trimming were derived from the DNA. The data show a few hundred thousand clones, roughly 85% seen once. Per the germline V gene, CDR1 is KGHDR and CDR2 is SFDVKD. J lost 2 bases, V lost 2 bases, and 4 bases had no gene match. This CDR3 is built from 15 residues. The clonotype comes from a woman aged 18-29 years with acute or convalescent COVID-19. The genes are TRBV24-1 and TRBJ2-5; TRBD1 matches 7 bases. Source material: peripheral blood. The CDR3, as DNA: TGTGCCACCAGTGATTCCGGACAGGCGCAAGAGACCCAGTACTTC. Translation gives CATSDSGQAQETQYF.